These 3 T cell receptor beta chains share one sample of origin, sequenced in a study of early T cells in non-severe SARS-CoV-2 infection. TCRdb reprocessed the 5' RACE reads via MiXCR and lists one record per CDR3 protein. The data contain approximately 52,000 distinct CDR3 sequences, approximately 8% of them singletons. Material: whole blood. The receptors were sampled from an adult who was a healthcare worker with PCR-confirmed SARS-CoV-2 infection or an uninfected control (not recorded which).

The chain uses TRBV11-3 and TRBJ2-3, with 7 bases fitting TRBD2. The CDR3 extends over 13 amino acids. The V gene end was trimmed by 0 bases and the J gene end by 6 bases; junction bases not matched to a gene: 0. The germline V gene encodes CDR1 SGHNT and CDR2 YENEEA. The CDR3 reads CASSLERGDTQYF. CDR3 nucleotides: TGTGCCAGCAGCTTAGAGCGGGGGGATACGCAGTATTTT.

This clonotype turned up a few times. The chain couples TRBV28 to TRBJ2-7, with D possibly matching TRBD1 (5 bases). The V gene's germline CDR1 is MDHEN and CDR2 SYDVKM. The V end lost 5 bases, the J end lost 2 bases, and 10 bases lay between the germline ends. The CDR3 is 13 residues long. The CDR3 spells CASSLTAPYEQYF. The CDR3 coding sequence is TGTGCCAGCAGTCTGACAGCGCCCTACGAGCAGTACTTC.

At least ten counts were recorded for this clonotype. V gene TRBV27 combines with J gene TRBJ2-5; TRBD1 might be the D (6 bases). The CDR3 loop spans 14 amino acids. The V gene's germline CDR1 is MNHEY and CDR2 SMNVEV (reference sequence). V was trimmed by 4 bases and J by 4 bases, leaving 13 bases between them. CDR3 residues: CASSSSLRGETQYF. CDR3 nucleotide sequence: TGTGCCAGCAGTTCAAGCCTCAGGGGAGAGACCCAGTACTTC.